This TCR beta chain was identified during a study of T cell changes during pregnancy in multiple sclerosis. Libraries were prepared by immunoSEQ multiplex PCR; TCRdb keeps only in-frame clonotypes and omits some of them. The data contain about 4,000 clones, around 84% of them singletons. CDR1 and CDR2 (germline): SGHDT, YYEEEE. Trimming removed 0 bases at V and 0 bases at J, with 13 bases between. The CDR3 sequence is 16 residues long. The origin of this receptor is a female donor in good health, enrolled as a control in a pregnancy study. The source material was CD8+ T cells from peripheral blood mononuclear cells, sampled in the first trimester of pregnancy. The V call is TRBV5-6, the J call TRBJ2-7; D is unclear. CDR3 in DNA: TGTGCCAGCAGCTTGGCCGGCAGCGCGAGCTCCTACGAGCAGTACTTC. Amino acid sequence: CASSLAGSASSYEQYF.